The T cell receptor beta chain under discussion was sequenced for a study of T cell changes during pregnancy in multiple sclerosis. Germline trimming cut 7 bases from V and 1 base from J; bases unmatched to any gene: 11. The CDR3 spans 16 residues. Germline CDR1 reads SGHNT; CDR2 reads YYREEE (reference sequence). Assay used: immunoSEQ multiplex PCR; TCRdb lists only in-frame clones, some missing. The table includes some 100,000 clones, roughly 90% detected once. This chain connects TRBV5-4 to TRBJ2-7, with 10 bases aligning to TRBD2. This receptor was taken from a female donor with multiple sclerosis, enrolled in a pregnancy study. This specimen consisted of peripheral blood, obtained after pregnancy. CDR3 sequence: CASAPGLAITSYEQYF. The CDR3, as DNA: TGTGCCAGCGCTCCGGGACTAGCGATAACTTCCTACGAGCAGTACTTC.